Given below is one T cell receptor (beta chain) in context. As yet, its antigen is unknown. This entry is derived from a study of cytomegalovirus exposure and HLA in healthy donors. Regarding the study as a whole: Accurate prediction of HLA-A and HLA-B alleles (for most subjects) was reportedly achieved from TCR beta sequences. Sequencing likely caused a cluster of highly shared sequence variants.

Trimming shortened V by 4 bases and J by 2 bases, and 12 bases separated the two germline ends. Germline V gene sequence: CDR1 SGHNT, CDR2 YYREEE (reference sequence). CDR3 length: 14 amino acids. PCR involved 60 Vbeta and 13 Jbeta primers. The protocol was immunoSEQ multiplex PCR, while the TCRdb copy is restricted to in-frame clones and leaves out a portion. The table lists nearly 300,000 clones, approximately 90% of them singletons. The rearrangement joins TRBV5-4 to TRBJ1-1; a possible D gene is TRBD1 (6 bases). The TCR sequence derives from a man between 35 and 55 years old in good health and CMV-seropositive. The material sequenced was PBMCs. The CDR3 bases are TGTGCCAGCAGCGTCGACAGGATTAACACTGAAGCTTTCTTT. Encoded protein: CASSVDRINTEAFF.